The source of this TCR beta chain is a study of blood T cell repertoires in COVID-19. Study details: COVID-19 samples from acute and convalescent phases originated in the United States, Italy and Spain. T cells, B-cell-depleted T cells, or PBMCs supplied cDNA or gDNA.

Data came from immunoSEQ multiplex PCR; TCRdb stores just in-frame clones and leaves some out. The sample has 190,000 or so clones, more than 75% seen once. Trimming took 8 bases from V and 1 from J; bases not matched to a gene: 14. The germline CDR1 and CDR2 sequences are KGHDR and SFDVKD. The CDR3 contains 18 residues. Those enrolled, adults aged roughly 18 to 100 years, came from fewer than 25 US areas. Donors in Cohort 3 who had recovered were those with two negative PCRs, healthcare professional clearance, or resolution of their symptoms. The chain is built from TRBV24-1 and TRBJ2-3, with TRBD1 identical over 10 bases. The clonotype originates from a woman aged 25-40 years who had recovered from COVID-19. The sequenced material came from PBMCs or T cells enriched from blood (not recorded which). The CDR3 DNA is TGTGCCACCACCGCCCGAGGGGGACAGGGGCTGGGCACAGATACGCAGTATTTT. As protein: CATTARGGQGLGTDTQYF.